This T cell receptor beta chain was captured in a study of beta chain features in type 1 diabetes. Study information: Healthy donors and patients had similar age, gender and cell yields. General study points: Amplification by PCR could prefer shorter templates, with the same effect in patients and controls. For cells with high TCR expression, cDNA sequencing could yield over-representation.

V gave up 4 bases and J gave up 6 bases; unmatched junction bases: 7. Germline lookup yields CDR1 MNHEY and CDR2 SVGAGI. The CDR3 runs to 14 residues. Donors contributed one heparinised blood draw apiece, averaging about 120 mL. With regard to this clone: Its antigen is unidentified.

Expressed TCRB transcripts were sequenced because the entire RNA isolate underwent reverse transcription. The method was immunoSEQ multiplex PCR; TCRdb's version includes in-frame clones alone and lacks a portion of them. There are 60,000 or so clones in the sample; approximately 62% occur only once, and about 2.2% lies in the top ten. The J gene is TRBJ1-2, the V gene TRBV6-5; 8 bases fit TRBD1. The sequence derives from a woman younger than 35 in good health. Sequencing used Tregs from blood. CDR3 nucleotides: TGTGCCAGCAGTTTACGTCGGACAGGGAATGGCTACACCTTC. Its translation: CASSLRRTGNGYTF.